This T cell receptor (beta chain) stems from a study of early T cells in non-severe SARS-CoV-2 infection (dated by TCRdb to about 2021). Describing the broader study: Bulk RNA from unsorted whole blood was used for TCR sequencing, so alpha and beta chains could not be paired.

The full study reports these points: VDJdb matching was skewed toward anti-spike CD8 responses and likely underestimated virus-specific expansions by missing private and CD4 specificities.

A case-control design nested within a healthcare worker cohort in London, UK, was used, with weekly nasopharyngeal swab PCR tests and blood sampling performed. Healthcare workers were enrolled in the week of the UK lockdown, from 23 to 31 March 2020, and were followed every week for up to roughly 15 weeks. The CDR3, from cysteine to phenylalanine, totals 13 residues. The CDR3 DNA has 39 bases and is translated from base 1. Cut back by 6 bases and 1 base, the V and J ends lie 10 bases apart. Based on the germline V gene, the CDR1 and CDR2 sequences are SGHNT and YENEEA. At least ten counts were recorded for this clonotype. The clone's antigen remains unknown. Nothing much larger sits one base from this clone, and base qualities are not available. The receptor library was made with 5' RACE. For sequencing, a NextSeq 500 was employed. In the TCR library protocol, unique molecular identifiers were attached to individual cDNA molecules to correct for PCR bias and sequencing error. Both TCR alpha and beta chains were sequenced, and tight co-correlation was observed between alpha and beta sequence abundances in each sample. As for how the authors treated the data: V gene, J gene and CDR3 annotation of TCR sequences was performed with Decombinator V4. TCRs were defined as expanded if a significant change between any two time points was detected under a Poisson model with p below 0.0001. TCR abundances were normalised to the total number of TCRs sequenced per sample and expressed as counts per million. TRAV1-2 paired with TRAJ12, TRAJ20 or TRAJ33 defined MAIT TCRs, while TRAV10 paired with TRAJ18 defined iNKT TCRs. VDJdb, accessed 1 November 2021, was searched for CMV, EBV and SARS-CoV-2 annotated TCRs, with TCRs annotated for multiple antigens excluded. TCRdb trimmed the raw reads at Q25, called clones with MiXCR and kept productive beta chains. CDR3 protein duplicates are merged, each entry listing the most common genes and DNA. The V and J calls follow TCRdb's processing rather than the paper's. Recorded for this sample are tens of thousands of distinct CDR3 sequences; about 3.7% of them occurred a single time. Of the sample, around 5.6% falls within the top ten clones.

This TCR was recovered from an adult who was a healthcare worker with PCR-confirmed SARS-CoV-2 infection or an uninfected control (not recorded which). Sequencing input: whole blood. This sequence uses TRBV11-3 and TRBJ2-7; the D segment could be TRBD1, given 6 matching bases. The base sequence is TGTGCCAGCAGAGCAAGGGGGTCCTACGAGCAGTACTTC. Translation gives CASRARGSYEQYF.